Sequencing of this TCR beta chain was carried out in a study of T cell responses to AZD1222 COVID-19 vaccine. Study information: Second-dose intervals near 4 or 12 weeks were combined. Overall study findings and caveats: A mostly white British donor set with more females was recruited, and clonal diversity was possibly underestimated. Increased Spike-specific TCR breadth and depth were observed after two AZD1222 doses. Repertoire sampling occurred only after the peak T cell response.

From germline, CDR1 is LGHNA and CDR2 YSLEER. The V gene lost 0 bases and the J gene lost 0 bases, with 11 bases spanning the gap. The CDR3 covers 17 residues. On this clone: The antigen is unknown.

Repertoires were generated with immunoSEQ multiplex PCR, while TCRdb's copy carries only in-frame clones and drops some. The data hold about 110,000 clones, with more than 80% observed a single time. The starting material was peripheral blood, obtained on day 0 of AZD1222 vaccination. The chain is built from TRBV4-3 and TRBJ2-2; no reliable D call. The TCR was taken from an adult in good health. CDR3 coding DNA: TGCGCCAGCAGCCAAGATAGAACATTTGCGAACACCGGGGAGCTGTTTTTT. Encoded protein: CASSQDRTFANTGELFF.